This T cell receptor (beta chain) was documented in a study of cytomegalovirus exposure and HLA in healthy donors. Primers included in the PCR were 60 Vbeta and 13 Jbeta primers. The data were produced by immunoSEQ multiplex PCR, yet TCRdb's version contains in-frame clones alone and is incomplete. This sample yields some 90,000 clones, of which approximately 80% are seen a single time; 2.7% belongs to the top ten. Study outcomes and limitations: In a later analysis, V- and J-gene trimming of beta chains associated with a DCLRE1C missense variant, replicated independently. Researchers reportedly found TCR beta sequences accurately predicted most subjects' HLA-A and HLA-B alleles.

Germline loops: CDR1 SNHLY, CDR2 FYNNEI. The V end lost 6 bases, the J end lost 6 bases, and 11 bases lay between the germline ends. This CDR3 contains 12 residues. Turning to this clone: Its antigen remains unknown.

This receptor was obtained from a man under 40 in good health and CMV-seronegative. Input material: PBMCs. The chain employs TRBV2 and TRBJ1-2; no clear D gene. CDR3 DNA: TGTGCCAGCAGGGAGGTTAGGGATGGCTACACCTTC. This codes for CASREVRDGYTF.